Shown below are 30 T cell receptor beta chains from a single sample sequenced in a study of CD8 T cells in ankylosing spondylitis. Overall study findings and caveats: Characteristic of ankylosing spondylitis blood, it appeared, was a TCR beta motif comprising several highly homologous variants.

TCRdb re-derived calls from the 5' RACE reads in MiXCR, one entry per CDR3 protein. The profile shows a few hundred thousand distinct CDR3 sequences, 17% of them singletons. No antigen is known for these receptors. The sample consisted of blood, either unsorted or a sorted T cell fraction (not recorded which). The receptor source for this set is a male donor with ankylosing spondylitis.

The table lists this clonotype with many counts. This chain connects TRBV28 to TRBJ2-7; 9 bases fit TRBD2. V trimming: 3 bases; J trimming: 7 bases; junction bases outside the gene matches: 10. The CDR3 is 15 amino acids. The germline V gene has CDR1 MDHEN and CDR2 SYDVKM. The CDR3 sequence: CASSFPGLAIREQYF. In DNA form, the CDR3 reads TGTGCCAGCAGTTTCCCGGGACTAGCCATTCGGGAGCAGTACTTC.

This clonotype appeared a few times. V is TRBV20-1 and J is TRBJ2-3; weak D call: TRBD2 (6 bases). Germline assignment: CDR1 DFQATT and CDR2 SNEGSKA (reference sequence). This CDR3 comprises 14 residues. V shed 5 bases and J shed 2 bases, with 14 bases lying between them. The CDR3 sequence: CSALMGGSTDTQYF. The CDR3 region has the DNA TGCAGTGCTCTTATGGGGGGATCCACAGATACGCAGTATTTT.

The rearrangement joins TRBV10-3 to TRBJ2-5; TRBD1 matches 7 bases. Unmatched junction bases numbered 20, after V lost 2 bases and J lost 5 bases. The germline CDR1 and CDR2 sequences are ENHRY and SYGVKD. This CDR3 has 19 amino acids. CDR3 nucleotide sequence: TGTGCCATCAGTGAGCTTCTCGGGACAGATAGATACTTGGACGAGACCCAGTACTTC. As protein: CAISELLGTDRYLDETQYF.

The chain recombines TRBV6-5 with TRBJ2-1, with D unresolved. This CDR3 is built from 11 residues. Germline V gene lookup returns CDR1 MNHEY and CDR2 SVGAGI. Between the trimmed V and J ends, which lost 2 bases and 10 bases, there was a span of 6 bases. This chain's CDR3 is CASSYVGEQFF. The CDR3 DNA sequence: TGTGCCAGCAGTTACGTGGGGGAGCAGTTCTTC.

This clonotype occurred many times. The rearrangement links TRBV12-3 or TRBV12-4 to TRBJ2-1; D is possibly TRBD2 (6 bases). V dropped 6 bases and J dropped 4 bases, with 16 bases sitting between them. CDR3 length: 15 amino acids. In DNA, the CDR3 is TGTGCCAGCAGCCCCGTTTCGGGGGAATACAATGAGCAGTTCTTC. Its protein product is CASSPVSGEYNEQFF.

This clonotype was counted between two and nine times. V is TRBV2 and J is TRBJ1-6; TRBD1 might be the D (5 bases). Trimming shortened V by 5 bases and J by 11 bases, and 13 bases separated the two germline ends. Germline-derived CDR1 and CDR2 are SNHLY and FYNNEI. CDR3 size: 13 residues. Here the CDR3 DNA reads TGTGCCAGCAGTCGGGGCCGGGAGGCACCCCTCCACTTT. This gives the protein CASSRGREAPLHF.

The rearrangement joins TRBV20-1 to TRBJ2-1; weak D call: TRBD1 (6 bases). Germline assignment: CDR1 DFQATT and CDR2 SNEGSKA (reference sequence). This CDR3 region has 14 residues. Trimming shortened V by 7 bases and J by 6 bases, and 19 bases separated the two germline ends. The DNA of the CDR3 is TGCAGTGGTCAGGGGCAGGGAAGGGCCAATGAGCAGTTCTTC. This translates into CSGQGQGRANEQFF.

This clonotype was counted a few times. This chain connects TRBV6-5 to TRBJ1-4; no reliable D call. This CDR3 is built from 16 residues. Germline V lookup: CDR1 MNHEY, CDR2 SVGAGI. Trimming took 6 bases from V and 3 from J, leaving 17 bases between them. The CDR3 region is CASSYTGWAPNEKLFF. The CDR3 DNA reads TGTGCCAGCAGCTATACCGGTTGGGCCCCTAATGAAAAACTGTTTTTT.

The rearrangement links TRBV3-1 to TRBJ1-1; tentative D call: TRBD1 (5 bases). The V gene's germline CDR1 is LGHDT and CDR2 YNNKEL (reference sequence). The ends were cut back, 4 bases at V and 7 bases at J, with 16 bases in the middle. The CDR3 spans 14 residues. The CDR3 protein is CASSPRWGYDEAFF. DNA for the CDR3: TGTGCCAGCAGCCCGCGCTGGGGGTATGATGAAGCTTTCTTT.

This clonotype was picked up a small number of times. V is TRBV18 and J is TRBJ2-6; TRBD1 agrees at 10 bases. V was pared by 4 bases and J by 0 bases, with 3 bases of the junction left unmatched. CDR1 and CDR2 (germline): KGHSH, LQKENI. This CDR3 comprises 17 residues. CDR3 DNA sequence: TGTGCCAGCTCACGGGACAGGGGTCCCTCTGGGGCCAACGTCCTGACTTTC. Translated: CASSRDRGPSGANVLTF.

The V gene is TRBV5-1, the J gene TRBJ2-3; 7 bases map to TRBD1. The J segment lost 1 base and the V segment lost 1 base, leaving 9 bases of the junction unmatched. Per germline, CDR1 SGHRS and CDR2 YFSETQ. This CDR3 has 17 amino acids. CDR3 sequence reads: CASSLRARGGGTDTQYF. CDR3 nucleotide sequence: TGCGCCAGCAGCTTGCGGGCACGAGGGGGCGGCACAGATACGCAGTATTTT.

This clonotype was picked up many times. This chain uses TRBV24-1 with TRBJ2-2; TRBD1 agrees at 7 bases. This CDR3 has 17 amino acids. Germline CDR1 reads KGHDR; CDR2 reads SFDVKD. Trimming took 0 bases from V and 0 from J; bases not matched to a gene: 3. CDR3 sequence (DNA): TGTGCCACCAGTGATTTGCTCGGGACAGCGAACACCGGGGAGCTGTTTTTT. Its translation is CATSDLLGTANTGELFF.

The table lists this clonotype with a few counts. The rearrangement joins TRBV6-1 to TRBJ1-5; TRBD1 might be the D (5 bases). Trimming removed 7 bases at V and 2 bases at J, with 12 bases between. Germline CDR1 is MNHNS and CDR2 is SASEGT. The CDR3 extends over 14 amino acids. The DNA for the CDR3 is TGTGCCAGCAAAAGGGGCAGTGGCAATCAGCCCCAGCATTTT. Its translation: CASKRGSGNQPQHF.

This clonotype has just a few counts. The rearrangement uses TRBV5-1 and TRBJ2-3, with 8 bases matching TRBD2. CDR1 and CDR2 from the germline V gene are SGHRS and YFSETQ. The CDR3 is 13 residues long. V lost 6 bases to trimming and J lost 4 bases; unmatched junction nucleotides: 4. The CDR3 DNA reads TGCGCCAGCATCGCGGGGGGCGCAGATACGCAGTATTTT. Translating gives CASIAGGADTQYF.

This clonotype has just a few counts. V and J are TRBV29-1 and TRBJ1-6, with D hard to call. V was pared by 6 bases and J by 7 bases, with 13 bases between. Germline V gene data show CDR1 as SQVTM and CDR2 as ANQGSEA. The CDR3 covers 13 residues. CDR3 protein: CSVREDGNSPLHF. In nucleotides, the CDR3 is TGCAGCGTCAGAGAGGACGGGAATTCACCCCTCCACTTT.

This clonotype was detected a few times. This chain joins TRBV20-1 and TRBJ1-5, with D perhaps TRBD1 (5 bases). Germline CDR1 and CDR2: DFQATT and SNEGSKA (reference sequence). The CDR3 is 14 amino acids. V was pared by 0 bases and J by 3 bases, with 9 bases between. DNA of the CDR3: TGCAGTGCTAGAGAAAGGGGTTACAATCAGCCCCAGCATTTT. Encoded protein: CSARERGYNQPQHF.

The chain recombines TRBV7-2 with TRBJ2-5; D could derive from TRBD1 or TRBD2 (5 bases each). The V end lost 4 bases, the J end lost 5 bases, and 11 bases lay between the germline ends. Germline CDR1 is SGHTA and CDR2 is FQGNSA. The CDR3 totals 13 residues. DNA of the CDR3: TGTGCCAGCAGCTCGGGACCGGCGGAGACCCAGTACTTC. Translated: CASSSGPAETQYF.

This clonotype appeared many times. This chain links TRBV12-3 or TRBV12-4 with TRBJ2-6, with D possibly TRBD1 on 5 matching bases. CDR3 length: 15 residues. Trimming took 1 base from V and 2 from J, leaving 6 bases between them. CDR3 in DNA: TGTGCCAGCAGTTTAGGCAGGGCTGGGGCCAACGTCCTGACTTTC. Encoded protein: CASSLGRAGANVLTF.

CDR3: CASRGRVGTEAFF. The CDR3 nucleotides are TGTGCCAGCAGGGGCAGGGTGGGCACTGAAGCTTTCTTT. The chain combines TRBV28 with TRBJ1-1; D possibly corresponds to TRBD1 (5 bases). The germline V gene encodes CDR1 MDHEN and CDR2 SYDVKM. The CDR3 is 13 residues long. The V and J ends lost 6 bases and 4 bases respectively, with 12 bases between them.

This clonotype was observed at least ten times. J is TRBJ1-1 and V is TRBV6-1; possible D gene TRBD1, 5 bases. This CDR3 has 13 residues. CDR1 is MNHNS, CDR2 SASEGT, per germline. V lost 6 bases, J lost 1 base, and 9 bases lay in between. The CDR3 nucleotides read TGTGCCAGCAGCGCGACAGCGAACACTGAAGCTTTCTTT. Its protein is CASSATANTEAFF.

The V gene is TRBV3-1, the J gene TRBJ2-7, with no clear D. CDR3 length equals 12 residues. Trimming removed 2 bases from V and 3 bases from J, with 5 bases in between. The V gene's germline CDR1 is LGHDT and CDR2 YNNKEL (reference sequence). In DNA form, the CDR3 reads TGTGCCAGCAGCCAAAGGGACTACGAGCAGTACTTC. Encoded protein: CASSQRDYEQYF.

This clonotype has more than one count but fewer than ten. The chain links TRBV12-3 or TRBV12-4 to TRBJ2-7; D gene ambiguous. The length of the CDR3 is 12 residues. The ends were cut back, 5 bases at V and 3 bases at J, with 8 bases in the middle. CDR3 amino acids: CASSPPYYEQYF. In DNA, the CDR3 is TGTGCCAGCAGTCCACCGTACTACGAGCAGTACTTC.

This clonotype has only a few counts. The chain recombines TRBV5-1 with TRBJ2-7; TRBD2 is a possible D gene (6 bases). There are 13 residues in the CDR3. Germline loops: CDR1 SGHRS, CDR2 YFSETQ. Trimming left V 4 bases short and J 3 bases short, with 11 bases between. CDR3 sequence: CASSTEGIYEQYF. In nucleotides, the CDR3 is TGCGCCAGCAGCACGGAGGGTATCTACGAGCAGTACTTC.

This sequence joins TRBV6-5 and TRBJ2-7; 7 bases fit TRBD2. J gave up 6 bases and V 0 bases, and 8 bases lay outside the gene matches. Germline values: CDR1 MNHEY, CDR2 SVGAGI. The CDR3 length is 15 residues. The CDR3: CASSYSSGTMREQYF. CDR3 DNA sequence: TGTGCCAGCAGTTACTCGTCGGGGACTATGCGCGAGCAGTACTTC.

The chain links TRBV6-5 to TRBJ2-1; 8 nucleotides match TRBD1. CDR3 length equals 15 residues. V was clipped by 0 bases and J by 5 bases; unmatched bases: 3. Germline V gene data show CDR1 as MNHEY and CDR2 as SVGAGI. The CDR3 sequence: CASSYSGQGNNEQFF. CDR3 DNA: TGTGCCAGCAGTTACTCAGGACAGGGAAACAATGAGCAGTTCTTC.

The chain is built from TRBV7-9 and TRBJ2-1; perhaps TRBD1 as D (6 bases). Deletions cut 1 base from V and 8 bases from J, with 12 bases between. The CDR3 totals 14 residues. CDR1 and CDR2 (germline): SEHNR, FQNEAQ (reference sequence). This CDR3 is CASSLVRPGDEQFF. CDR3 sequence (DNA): TGTGCCAGCAGCTTAGTTCGCCCAGGGGATGAGCAGTTCTTC.

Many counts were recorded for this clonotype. The CDR3 sequence is CAISESKQGIGNEQFF. Written as DNA, the CDR3 is TGTGCCATCAGTGAGTCGAAACAGGGGATCGGGAATGAGCAGTTCTTC. The J gene is TRBJ2-1, the V gene TRBV10-3; 7 bases are shared with TRBD1. The junction had 9 bases not matched to a gene; V was cut back by 0 bases and J by 7 bases. The germline CDR1 and CDR2 sequences are ENHRY and SYGVKD. The CDR3 length is 16 residues.

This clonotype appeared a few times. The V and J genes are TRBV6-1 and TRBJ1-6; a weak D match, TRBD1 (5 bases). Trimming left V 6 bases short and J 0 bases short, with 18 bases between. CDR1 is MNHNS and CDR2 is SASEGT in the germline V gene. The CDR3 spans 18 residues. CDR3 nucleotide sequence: TGTGCCAGCAGATCTGGGACGGCTACGAGCTCCTATAATTCACCCCTCCACTTT. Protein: CASRSGTATSSYNSPLHF.

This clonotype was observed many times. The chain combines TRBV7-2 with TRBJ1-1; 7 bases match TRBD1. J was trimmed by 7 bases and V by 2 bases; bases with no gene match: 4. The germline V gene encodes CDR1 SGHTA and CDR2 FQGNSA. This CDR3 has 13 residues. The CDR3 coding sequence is TGTGCCAGCAGCTTACAGGGGGAACGTGAAGCTTTCTTT. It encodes CASSLQGEREAFF. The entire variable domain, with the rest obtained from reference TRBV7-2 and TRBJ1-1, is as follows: GAGVSQSPSNKVTEKGKDVELRCDPISGHTALYWYRQSLGQGLEFLIYFQGNSAPDKSGLPSDRFSAERTGGSVSTLTIQRTQQEDSAVYLCASSLQGEREAFFGQGTRLTVV.

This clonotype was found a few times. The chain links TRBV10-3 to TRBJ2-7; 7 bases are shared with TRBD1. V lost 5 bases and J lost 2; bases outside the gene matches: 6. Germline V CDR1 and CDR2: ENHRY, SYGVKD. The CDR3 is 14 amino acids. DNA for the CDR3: TGTGCCATCAGTTACGGACAGGCGGCCTACGAGCAGTACTTC. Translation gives CAISYGQAAYEQYF.